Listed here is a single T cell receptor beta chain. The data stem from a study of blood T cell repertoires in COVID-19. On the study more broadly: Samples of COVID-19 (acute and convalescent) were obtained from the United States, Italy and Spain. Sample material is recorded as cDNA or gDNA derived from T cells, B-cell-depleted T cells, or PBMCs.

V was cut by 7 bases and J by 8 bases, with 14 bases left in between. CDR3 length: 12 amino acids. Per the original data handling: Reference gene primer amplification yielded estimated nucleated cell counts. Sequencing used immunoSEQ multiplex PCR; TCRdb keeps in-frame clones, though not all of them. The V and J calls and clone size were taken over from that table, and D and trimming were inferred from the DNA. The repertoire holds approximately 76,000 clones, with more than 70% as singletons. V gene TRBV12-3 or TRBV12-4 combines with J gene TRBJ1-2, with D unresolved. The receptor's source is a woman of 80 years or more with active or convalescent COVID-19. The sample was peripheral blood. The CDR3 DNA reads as TGTGCCAGCACCCCGGGTCCTTCAGGCTACACCTTC. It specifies CASTPGPSGYTF.